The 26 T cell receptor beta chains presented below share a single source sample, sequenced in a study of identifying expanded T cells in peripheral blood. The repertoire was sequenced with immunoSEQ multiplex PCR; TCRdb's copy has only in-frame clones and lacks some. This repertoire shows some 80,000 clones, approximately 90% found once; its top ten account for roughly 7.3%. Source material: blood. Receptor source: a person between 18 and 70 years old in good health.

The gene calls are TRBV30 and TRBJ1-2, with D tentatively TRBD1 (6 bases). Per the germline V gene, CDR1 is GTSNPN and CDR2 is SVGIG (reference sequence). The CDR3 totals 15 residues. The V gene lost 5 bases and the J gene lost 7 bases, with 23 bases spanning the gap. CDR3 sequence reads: CAWQIADSTAGGYTF. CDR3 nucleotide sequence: TGTGCCTGGCAGATCGCGGACAGTACAGCTGGTGGCTACACCTTC.

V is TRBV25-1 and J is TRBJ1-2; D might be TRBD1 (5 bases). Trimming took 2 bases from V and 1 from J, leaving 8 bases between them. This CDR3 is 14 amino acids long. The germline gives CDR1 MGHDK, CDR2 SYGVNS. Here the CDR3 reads CASSEAGGNYGYTF. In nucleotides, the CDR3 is TGTGCCAGCAGTGAAGCCGGGGGTAACTATGGCTACACCTTC.

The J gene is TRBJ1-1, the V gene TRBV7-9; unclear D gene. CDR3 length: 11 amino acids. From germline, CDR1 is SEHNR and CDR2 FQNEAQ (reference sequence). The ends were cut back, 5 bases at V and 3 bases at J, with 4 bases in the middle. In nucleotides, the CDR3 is TGTGCCAGCAGCAGACACACTGAAGCTTTCTTT. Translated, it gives CASSRHTEAFF. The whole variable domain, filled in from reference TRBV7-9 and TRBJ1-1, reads DTGVSQNPRHKITKRGQNVTFRCDPISEHNRLYWYRQTLGQGPEFLTYFQNEAQLEKSRLLSDRFSAERPKGSFSTLEIQRTEQGDSAMYLCASSRHTEAFFGQGTRLTVV.

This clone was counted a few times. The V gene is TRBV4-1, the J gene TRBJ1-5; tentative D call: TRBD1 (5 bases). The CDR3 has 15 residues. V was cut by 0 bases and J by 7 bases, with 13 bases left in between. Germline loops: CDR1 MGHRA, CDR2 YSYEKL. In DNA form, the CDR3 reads TGCGCCAGCAGCCAAGATCGTGGGGGGGACCAGCCCCAGCATTTT. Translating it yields CASSQDRGGDQPQHF.

CDR3 nucleotides: TGTGCCAGCAGCTCCAAGGGACTAGGTAACGGGGAGCTGTTTTTT. Translated: CASSSKGLGNGELFF. The chain combines TRBV13 with TRBJ2-2, with 8 positions matching TRBD2. V dropped 4 bases and J dropped 7; count of bases not matched to a gene: 8. The germline gives CDR1 PRHDT, CDR2 FYEKMQ (reference sequence). This CDR3 has 15 residues.

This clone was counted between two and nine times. The CDR3 sequence: CASSPEFRGAGGYTF. Written as DNA, the CDR3 is TGTGCCAGCAGTCCGGAGTTCAGGGGGGCAGGGGGCTACACCTTC. This sequence joins TRBV6-5 and TRBJ1-2, with 7 bases identical to TRBD1. The CDR3 is made up of 15 amino acids. Germline V gives CDR1 MNHEY, CDR2 SVGAGI. With V trimmed by 5 bases and J by 8 bases, 14 bases remained unmatched.

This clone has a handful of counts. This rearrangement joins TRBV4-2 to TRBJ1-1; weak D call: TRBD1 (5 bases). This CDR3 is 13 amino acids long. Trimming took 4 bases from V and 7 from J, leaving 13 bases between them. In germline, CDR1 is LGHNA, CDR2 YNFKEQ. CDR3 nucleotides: TGTGCCAGCAGCCCGGGAGGGGCGGGTGAAGCTTTCTTT. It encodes CASSPGGAGEAFF.

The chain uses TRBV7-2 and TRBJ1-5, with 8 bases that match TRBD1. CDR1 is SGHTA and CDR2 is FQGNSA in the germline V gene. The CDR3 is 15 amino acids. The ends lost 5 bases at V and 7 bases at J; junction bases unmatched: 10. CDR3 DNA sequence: TGTGCCAGCAGCCTCCAGACAGGGGAGAGGCAGCCCCAGCATTTT. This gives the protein CASSLQTGERQPQHF. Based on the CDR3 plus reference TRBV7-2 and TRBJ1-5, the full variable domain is GAGVSQSPSNKVTEKGKDVELRCDPISGHTALYWYRQSLGQGLEFLIYFQGNSAPDKSGLPSDRFSAERTGGSVSTLTIQRTQQEDSAVYLCASSLQTGERQPQHFGDGTRLSIL.

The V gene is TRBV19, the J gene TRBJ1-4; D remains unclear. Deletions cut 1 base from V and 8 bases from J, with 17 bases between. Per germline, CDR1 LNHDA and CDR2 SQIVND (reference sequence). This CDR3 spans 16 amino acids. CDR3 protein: CASSIVTHSRGEKLFF. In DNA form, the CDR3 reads TGTGCCAGTAGTATAGTGACCCACAGCCGAGGGGAAAAACTGTTTTTT.

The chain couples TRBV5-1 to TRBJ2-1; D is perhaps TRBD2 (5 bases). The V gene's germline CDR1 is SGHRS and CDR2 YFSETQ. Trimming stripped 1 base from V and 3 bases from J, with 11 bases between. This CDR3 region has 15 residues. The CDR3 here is CASSLSEGLYNEQFF. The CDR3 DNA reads TGCGCCAGCAGCTTGAGTGAGGGCCTCTACAATGAGCAGTTCTTC.

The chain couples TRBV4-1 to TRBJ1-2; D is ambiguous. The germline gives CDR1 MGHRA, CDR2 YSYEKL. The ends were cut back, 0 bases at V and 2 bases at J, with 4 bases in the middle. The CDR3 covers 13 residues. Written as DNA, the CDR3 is TGCGCCAGCAGCCAAGACAGAAACTATGGCTACACCTTC. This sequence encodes CASSQDRNYGYTF.

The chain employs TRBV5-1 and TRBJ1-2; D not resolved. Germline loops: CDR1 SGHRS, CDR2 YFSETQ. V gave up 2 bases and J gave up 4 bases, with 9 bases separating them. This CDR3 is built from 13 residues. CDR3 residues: CASSLFEGYGYTF. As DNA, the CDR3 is TGCGCCAGCAGCTTATTTGAGGGCTATGGCTACACCTTC.

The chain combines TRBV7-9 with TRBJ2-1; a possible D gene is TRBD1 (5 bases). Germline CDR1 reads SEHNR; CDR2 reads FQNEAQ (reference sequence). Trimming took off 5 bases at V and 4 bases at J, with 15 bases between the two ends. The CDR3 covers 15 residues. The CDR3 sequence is CASSTHQDKYNEQFF. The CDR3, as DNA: TGTGCCAGCAGCACACACCAGGACAAATACAATGAGCAGTTCTTC.

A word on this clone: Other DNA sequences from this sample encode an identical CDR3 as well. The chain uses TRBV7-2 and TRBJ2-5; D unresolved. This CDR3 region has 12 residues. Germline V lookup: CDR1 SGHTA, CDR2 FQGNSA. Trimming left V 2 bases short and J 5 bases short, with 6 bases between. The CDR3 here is CASSLSRETQYF. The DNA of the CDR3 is TGTGCCAGCAGCTTATCTAGGGAGACCCAGTACTTC.

As DNA, the CDR3 is TGTGCCAGCAGCCACCTGGACTCGAGCTACACCTTC. It encodes CASSHLDSSYTF. This chain connects TRBV14 to TRBJ1-2; D gene uncertain. This CDR3 has 12 amino acids. V shed 3 bases and J shed 9 bases, with 11 bases lying between them. CDR1 is SGHDN and CDR2 is FVKESK in the germline V gene.

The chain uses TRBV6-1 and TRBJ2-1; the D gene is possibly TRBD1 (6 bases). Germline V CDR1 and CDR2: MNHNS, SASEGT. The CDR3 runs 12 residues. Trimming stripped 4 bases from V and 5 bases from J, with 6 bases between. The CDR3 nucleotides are TGTGCCAGCAGTGCAGGGGACAATGAGCAGTTCTTC. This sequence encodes CASSAGDNEQFF.

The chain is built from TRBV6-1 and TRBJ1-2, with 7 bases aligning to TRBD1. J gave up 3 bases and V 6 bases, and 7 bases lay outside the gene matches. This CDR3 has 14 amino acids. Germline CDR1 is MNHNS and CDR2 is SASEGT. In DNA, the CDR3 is TGTGCCAGCAGAGATCCGGGACAGCACTATGGCTACACCTTC. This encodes CASRDPGQHYGYTF.

This CDR3 reads CSVDRGDLRAFF. The DNA of the CDR3 is TGCAGCGTTGATCGGGGCGATTTGCGAGCTTTCTTT. This rearrangement joins TRBV29-1 to TRBJ1-1, with TRBD1 as a possible D gene (5 bases). Trimming removed 3 bases from V and 10 bases from J, with 15 bases in between. CDR3 length: 12 residues. In germline, CDR1 is SQVTM, CDR2 ANQGSEA.

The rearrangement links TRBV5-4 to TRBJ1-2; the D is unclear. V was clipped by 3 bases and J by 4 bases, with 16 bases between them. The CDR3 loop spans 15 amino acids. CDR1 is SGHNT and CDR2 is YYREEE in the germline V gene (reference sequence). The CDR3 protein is CASSSPPKSSYGYTF. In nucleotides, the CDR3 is TGTGCCAGCAGCTCCCCCCCCAAGAGTTCCTATGGCTACACCTTC.

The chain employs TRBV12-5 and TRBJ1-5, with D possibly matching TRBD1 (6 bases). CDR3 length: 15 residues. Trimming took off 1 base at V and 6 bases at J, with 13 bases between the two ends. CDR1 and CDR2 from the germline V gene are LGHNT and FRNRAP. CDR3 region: CASGLESQGSQPQHF. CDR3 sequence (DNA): TGTGCTAGTGGTTTGGAGTCACAGGGAAGTCAGCCCCAGCATTTT. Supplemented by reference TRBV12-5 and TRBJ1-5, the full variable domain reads DARVTQTPRHKVTEMGQEVTMRCQPILGHNTVFWYRQTMMQGLELLAYFRNRAPLDDSGMPKDRFSAEMPDATLATLKIQPSEPRDSAVYFCASGLESQGSQPQHFGDGTRLSIL.

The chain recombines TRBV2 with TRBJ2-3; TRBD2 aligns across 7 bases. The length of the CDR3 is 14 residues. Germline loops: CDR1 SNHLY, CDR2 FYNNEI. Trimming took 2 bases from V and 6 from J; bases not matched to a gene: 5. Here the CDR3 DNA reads TGTGCCAGCAGTGAACGCGGGAGTACTGATACGCAGTATTTT. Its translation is CASSERGSTDTQYF.

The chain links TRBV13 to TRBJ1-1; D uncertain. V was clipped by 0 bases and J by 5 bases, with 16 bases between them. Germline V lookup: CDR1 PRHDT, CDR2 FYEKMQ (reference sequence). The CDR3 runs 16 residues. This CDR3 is CASSLGRAIGGTEAFF. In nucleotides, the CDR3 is TGTGCCAGCAGCTTAGGACGGGCGATCGGTGGGACTGAAGCTTTCTTT.

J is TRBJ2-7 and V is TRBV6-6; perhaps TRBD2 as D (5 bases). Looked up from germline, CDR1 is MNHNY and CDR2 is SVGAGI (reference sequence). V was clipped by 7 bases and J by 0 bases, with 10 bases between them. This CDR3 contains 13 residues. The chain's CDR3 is CASTRDRSYEQYF. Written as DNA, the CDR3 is TGTGCCAGCACCCGGGATCGCTCCTACGAGCAGTACTTC.

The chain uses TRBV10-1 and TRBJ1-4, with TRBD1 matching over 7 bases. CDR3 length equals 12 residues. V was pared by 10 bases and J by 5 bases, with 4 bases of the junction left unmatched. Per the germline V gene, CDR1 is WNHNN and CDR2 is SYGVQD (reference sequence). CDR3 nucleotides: TGCGCCACCCTGGACAGGAATGAAAAACTGTTTTTT. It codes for CATLDRNEKLFF.

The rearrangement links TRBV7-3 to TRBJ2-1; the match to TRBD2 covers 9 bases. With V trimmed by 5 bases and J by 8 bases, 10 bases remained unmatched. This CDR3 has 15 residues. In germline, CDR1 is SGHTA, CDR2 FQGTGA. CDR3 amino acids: CASSRGLAPRDEQFF. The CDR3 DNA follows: TGTGCCAGCAGCCGGGGACTAGCCCCTCGGGATGAGCAGTTCTTC.

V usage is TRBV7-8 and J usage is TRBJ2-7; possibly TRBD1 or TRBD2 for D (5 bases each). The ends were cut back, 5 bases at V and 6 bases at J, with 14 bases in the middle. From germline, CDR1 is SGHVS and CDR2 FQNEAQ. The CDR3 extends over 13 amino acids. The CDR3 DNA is TGTGCCAGCAGCAGAGCCGGGACCCGCGAGCAGTACTTC. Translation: CASSRAGTREQYF.